The 6 T cell receptor beta chains presented below share a single source sample, sequenced in a study of cytotoxic CD8 clonotypes in ibrutinib-treated CLL. TCRdb's table, derived via immunoSEQ multiplex PCR, lists solely in-frame clones and lacks some. Of 150,000 to 200,000 clones in the sample, over 75% are singletons; the top ten hold 3% to 3.5%. Sequenced material: PBMCs, taken at disease progression, from a patient treated with ibrutinib. The receptor set was obtained from a human donor with chronic lymphocytic leukemia.

This sequence joins TRBV7-9 and TRBJ2-7; 12 bases align to TRBD2. Germline V CDR1 and CDR2: SEHNR, FQNEAQ (reference sequence). V shed 4 bases and J 0 bases; nucleotides not matched to a gene: 7. This CDR3 has 17 residues. Here the CDR3 reads CASSSETSGSISYEQYF. In DNA, the CDR3 is TGTGCCAGCAGCTCAGAGACTAGCGGGAGTATCTCCTACGAGCAGTACTTC.

This chain uses TRBV2 with TRBJ2-1; D call uncertain. There are 10 residues in the CDR3. Trimming took 8 bases from V and 6 from J, leaving 5 bases between them. Germline V gene data show CDR1 as SNHLY and CDR2 as FYNNEI. Here the CDR3 DNA reads TGTGCCAGCCTTGGCAATGAGCAGTTCTTC. This sequence encodes CASLGNEQFF.

This chain joins TRBV6-5 and TRBJ2-5; D remains unclear. The germline V gene has CDR1 MNHEY and CDR2 SVGAGI. This CDR3 has 11 residues. V was clipped by 6 bases and J by 2 bases, with 4 bases between them. CDR3 amino acids: CASSRQETQYF. Here the CDR3 DNA reads TGTGCCAGCAGCCGACAAGAGACCCAGTACTTC.

The chain links TRBV2 to TRBJ2-7, with TRBD2 matching 11 bases. Germline loops: CDR1 SNHLY, CDR2 FYNNEI. The CDR3 has 16 amino acids. V shed 4 bases and J 3 bases; nucleotides not matched to a gene: 8. The CDR3 sequence is CASSVGRGLAVYEQYF. CDR3 bases: TGTGCCAGCAGTGTGGGAAGGGGACTAGCGGTCTACGAGCAGTACTTC. The full variable domain, completed using reference TRBV2 and TRBJ2-7, is EPEVTQTPSHQVTQMGQEVILRCVPISNHLYFYWYRQILGQKVEFLVSFYNNEISEKSEIFDDQFSVERPDGSNFTLKIRSTKLEDSAMYFCASSVGRGLAVYEQYFGPGTRLTVT.

The gene calls are TRBV27 and TRBJ1-2, with a possible D match to TRBD1 (6 bases). Germline-derived CDR1 and CDR2 are MNHEY and SMNVEV (reference sequence). This CDR3 comprises 17 residues. V lost 6 bases, J lost 5 bases, and 25 bases lay in between. CDR3 sequence reads: CASSLLGAGASGYGYTF. The CDR3 coding sequence is TGTGCCAGCAGCCTCCTCGGGGCGGGGGCGAGTGGGTATGGCTACACCTTC.

V and J are TRBV7-9 and TRBJ1-5, with TRBD1 matching over 7 bases. Unmatched junction bases numbered 8, after V lost 4 bases and J lost 8 bases. Germline lookup yields CDR1 SEHNR and CDR2 FQNEAQ (reference sequence). The CDR3 spans 14 residues. The CDR3 spells CASSSTGLKEPQHF. The CDR3 DNA sequence: TGTGCCAGCAGCTCGACAGGGTTAAAGGAGCCCCAGCATTTT.